This T cell receptor beta chain was observed in a study of blood T cell repertoires in COVID-19 (TCRdb year 2020). About the full investigation: Samples from collaborators originated in the United States, Italy and Spain and spanned both the acute and convalescent phases of COVID-19. The material from the prospective study consisted of cDNA or gDNA derived from T cells, B-cell-depleted T cells, or PBMCs. Subjects who had been exposed to COVID-19, were actively infected with it, or had recovered from it provided the deeply sampled blood TCRbeta repertoires that made up the dataset. The repertoires were released in a freely available public database meant as a resource for research on the immune response to SARS-CoV-2. Samples were obtained from the ongoing ImmuneRACE study (first 160 participants) and from roughly 1,300 subjects provided by 6 global collaborators. Nearly every sample came with metadata listing a de-identified subject ID, COVID-19 status, age in years and sex. Where available, HLA class I and class II types were taken from metadata supplied by the sample provider and were not determined by assay-based typing.

V is pruned by 2 bases and J by 4 bases, leaving 3 bases of the junction without a gene match. The CDR3 runs 16 amino acids, cysteine and phenylalanine included. The sequence is cut down to CDR3 DNA, 48 bases in frame from base 1. Taken from the germline V gene, the CDR1 and CDR2 loops are MNHEY and SVGEGT. On this clone: It lacks a known antigen. Base qualities are not provided; no much larger clone lies one nucleotide away.

Each collaborating institution followed its own protocols to collect whole blood in K2EDTA tubes. For TCRbeta analysis, collaborators shipped samples as frozen whole blood, isolated PBMCs, or DNA extracted from either of those sample types. TCRbeta CDR3 regions were amplified from genomic DNA by means of the immunoSEQ Assay, a bias-controlled multiplex PCR. As for how the authors treated the data: The number of nucleated cells in each sample was estimated from the amplification of reference gene primers within the assay. To quantify the absolute abundance of each unique TCRbeta CDR3 rearrangement, sequence reads were collapsed and filtered. For each sample, productive Simpson clonality was calculated as the square root of Simpson's diversity index over productive rearrangements. The source is immuneACCESS, and TCRdb retained only in-frame sequences with V and J called. Part of the clones is not carried over; for the studies checked, unresolved V genes explain less than half of this, and the remainder is unexplained. From that table come the V and J calls and clone size; the DNA was used to work out D and trimming. For this sample the table gives 80,000 to 95,000 clones, of which over 70% were detected only once. The ten largest make up roughly 30% of the sample.

Study-wide conclusions, independent of this receptor: The quantity of clinical and demographic metadata differed by source and by participant and was supplied without curation.

The sequence is built from TRBV6-2 or TRBV6-3 and TRBJ2-3; 13 bases in the middle match TRBD2. This TCR was recovered from a woman aged 80 or older with active or convalescent COVID-19. The sample taken for sequencing was peripheral blood. The CDR3 protein sequence reads: CASSYPTSGGADTQYF. The DNA reads TGTGCCAGCAGTTACCCTACTAGCGGGGGGGCAGATACGCAGTATTTT.